Listed below are T cell receptor beta chains from one sample, sequenced in a study of blood T cells in healthy people across ages. TCRdb passed the 5' RACE reads through MiXCR, listing each CDR3 protein once. The sample has fewer than 750,000 distinct CDR3 sequences, 52% seen once; the top ten hold roughly 13%. Input material: blood. Receptor source: a woman of 80 years or more in good health. CDR3s include the opening cysteine and the closing phenylalanine or tryptophan. A D gene is named only where the DNA matches it firmly. Some rows have no size entry. The others give once, few or many, or a class for an expanded clone.

j_call clone_size v_call d_call cdr3_nt cdr3_aa
TRBJ1-2 NA TRBV4-1 NA TGCGCCAGCGGGGGGGAGGGTAGGGGCTACACCTTC CASGGEGRGYTF
TRBJ2-1 NA TRBV6-6 NA TGTGCCAGCAGTTTCAGGGGTAGTGGGGACGAGCGGTTCTTC CASSFRGSGDERFF
TRBJ2-3 once TRBV20-1 NA TGCAGTGCTAGGCCAGGAGGGACCACAGATACGCAGTATTTT CSARPGGTTDTQYF
TRBJ2-2 NA TRBV7-2 NA TGTGCCAGCAGCTTGGGGGCCCTGAGCACCGGGGAGCTGTTTTTT CASSLGALSTGELFF
TRBJ2-7 NA TRBV5-1 NA TGCGCCAGCAGCCCCCAGTACATCTACGAGCAGTACTTC CASSPQYIYEQYF
TRBJ2-3 NA TRBV12-3/TRBV12-4 NA TGTGCCAGCAGTACAGGGTTCACGGCTAGCACAGATACGCAGTATTTT CASSTGFTASTDTQYF
TRBJ2-1 many TRBV20-1 TRBD1 TGCAGTGCTAGAGGGGGGACAGCGAGCTCCTACAATGAGCAGTTCTTC CSARGGTASSYNEQFF
TRBJ1-2 many TRBV7-6 NA TGTGCCAGCAGCGGTGTGGGCTATGGCTACACCTTC CASSGVGYGYTF
TRBJ2-3 NA TRBV6-5 TRBD1 TGTGCCAGCAGTTGGGGGGACAGGCGCACAGATACGCAGTATTTT CASSWGDRRTDTQYF
TRBJ2-1 NA TRBV15 TRBD1 TGTGCCACCATGGGACAGAGCTACAATGAGCAGTTCTTC CATMGQSYNEQFF
TRBJ2-5 NA TRBV20-1 TRBD2 TGCAGTGCCAGTGGACTTAGCGGGGGCCCTCGAGAGACCCAGTACTTC CSASGLSGGPRETQYF
TRBJ1-2 NA TRBV28 TRBD1 TGTGCCAGCGACAGGGGGGCTGGTGGCTACACCTTC CASDRGAGGYTF
TRBJ1-5 NA TRBV12-3/TRBV12-4 NA TGTGCCAGCAGTTTTGTACAGGGTGTCTTTCAGCCCCAGCATTTT CASSFVQGVFQPQHF
TRBJ2-1 NA TRBV5-1 TRBD2 TGCGCCAGCAGCGCCCTAGCGGAGCTATACAATGAGCAGTTCTTC CASSALAELYNEQFF
TRBJ1-2 NA TRBV29-1 NA TGCAGCGTTGAAGCATTACAGGCCTACTATGGCTACACCTTC CSVEALQAYYGYTF
TRBJ2-1 few TRBV14 NA TGTGCCAGCAGCCAAGTTTACCAGGGCAATGAGCAGTTCTTC CASSQVYQGNEQFF
TRBJ2-7 NA TRBV4-2 NA TGTGCCAGCAGCCCCCCGCCAGGAGACGGGTCCTACGAGCAGTACTTC CASSPPPGDGSYEQYF
TRBJ1-4 many TRBV6-6 NA TGTGCCAGCAGTTACTCGAGGACCGGAGGAGAACTGTTTTTT CASSYSRTGGELFF
TRBJ2-1 NA TRBV11-2 NA TGTGCCAGCAGCCCAACAGCGAGCTCCTACAATGAGCAGTTCTTC CASSPTASSYNEQFF
TRBJ2-7 many TRBV5-5 TRBD2 TGTGCCAGCAGCTTGGGCCCGACTAGCGGGAGATTTCTCGAGCAGTACTTC CASSLGPTSGRFLEQYF
TRBJ1-1 NA TRBV2 NA TGTGCCAGTTCTACAGGGCTCGACACTGAAGCTTTCTTT CASSTGLDTEAFF
TRBJ2-5 once TRBV29-1 NA TGCAGCGTTGTGGTGGGGTACCAAGAGACCCAGTACTTC CSVVVGYQETQYF
TRBJ1-4 few TRBV18 NA TGTGCCAGCTCACCTCTTGGGCAAACAACTAATGAAAAACTGTTTTTT CASSPLGQTTNEKLFF
TRBJ2-7 many TRBV3-1 TRBD2 TGTGCCAGCAGAGAGACTAGCGTTAGCTCCTACGAGCAGTACTTC CASRETSVSSYEQYF
TRBJ1-4 many TRBV29-1 NA TGCAGCGTTCCTGGGCCTAATGAAAAACTGTTTTTT CSVPGPNEKLFF
TRBJ2-7 NA TRBV3-1 NA TGTGCCAGCAGCCAATTCGCCGGACGGGGAGGAGTAGTCACCTACGAGCAGTACTTC CASSQFAGRGGVVTYEQYF